What follows are 32 T cell receptor beta chains derived from one specimen sequenced in a study of blood T cell repertoires in COVID-19. Profiling relied on immunoSEQ multiplex PCR, and the TCRdb table lists in-frame clones only, not all of them. The repertoire holds over 65,000 clones, around 80% seen once, with around 9.2% in the top ten. The sequenced material came from peripheral blood. The receptors originated from a human donor in a cohort sampled during active COVID-19.

The chain has TRBV28 and TRBJ1-1; 8 bases map to TRBD1. From germline, CDR1 is MDHEN and CDR2 SYDVKM. Trimming removed 5 bases from V and 1 base from J; junction bases left unmatched: 18. The CDR3 length is 19 residues. The CDR3 DNA reads as TGTGCCAGCAGTAGCTATTCGGTTAGGTCGGGACAGGCGAACACTGAAGCTTTCTTT. This sequence encodes CASSSYSVRSGQANTEAFF. Complete variable domain (other parts from reference TRBV28 and TRBJ1-1): DVKVTQSSRYLVKRTGEKVFLECVQDMDHENMFWYRQDPGLGLRLIYFSYDVKMKEKGDIPEGYSVSREKKERFSLILESASTNQTSMYLCASSSYSVRSGQANTEAFFGQGTRLTVV.

The chain combines TRBV3-1 (or the pseudogene TRBV3-2) with TRBJ2-4; D gene uncertain. Germline loops: CDR1 LGHDT, CDR2 YNNKEL (reference sequence). V shed 1 base and J shed 0 bases, with 10 bases lying between them. The CDR3 contains 16 residues. As DNA, the CDR3 is TGTGCCAGCAGCCAAGTGTTACGGTCAGCCAAAAACATTCAGTACTTC. Its protein is CASSQVLRSAKNIQYF.

The chain uses TRBV5-4 and TRBJ2-7; TRBD2 agrees at 9 bases. V shed 3 bases and J 7 bases; nucleotides not matched to a gene: 14. The CDR3 consists of 16 residues. CDR1 is SGHNT, CDR2 YYREEE, per germline (reference sequence). The CDR3 reads CASSSGTPILAGEQYF. CDR3 bases: TGTGCCAGCAGCTCGGGCACCCCGATCCTAGCGGGAGAGCAGTACTTC.

The chain is built from TRBV3-1 (or the pseudogene TRBV3-2) and TRBJ2-7; possible D gene TRBD1, 6 bases. This CDR3 spans 14 amino acids. Trimming pared 1 base from V and 3 bases from J, leaving 10 bases between. CDR1 LGHDT and CDR2 YNNKEL come from the germline V gene (reference sequence). The CDR3 loop reads CASSQGDTYYEQYF. CDR3 bases: TGTGCCAGCAGCCAAGGGGACACATACTACGAGCAGTACTTC.

This chain joins TRBV30 and TRBJ2-1; the match to TRBD2 covers 15 bases. Germline loops: CDR1 GTSNPN, CDR2 SVGIG (reference sequence). The V and J ends lost 1 base and 7 bases, in that order; junction bases with no gene match: 2. The CDR3 length is 15 residues. CDR3 region: CAWSEGLAGGNEQFF. The CDR3 DNA reads as TGTGCCTGGAGTGAGGGACTAGCGGGAGGTAATGAGCAGTTCTTC. The variable domain in full, completed from reference TRBV30 and TRBJ2-1, reads SQTIHQWPATLVQPVGSPLSLECTVEGTSNPNLYWYRQAAGRGLQLLFYSVGIGQISSEVPQNLSASRPQDRQFILSSKKLLLSDSGFYLCAWSEGLAGGNEQFFGPGTRLTVL.

This clone was counted a single time. The rearrangement links TRBV4-2 to TRBJ1-6; 7 nucleotides agree with TRBD1. Germline V CDR1 and CDR2: LGHNA, YNFKEQ. CDR3 length: 13 residues. J gave up 11 bases and V 1 base, and 2 bases lay outside the gene matches. The CDR3 DNA reads as TGTGCCAGCAGCCAAGGTGGGACAGCACCCCTCCACTTT. Translating it yields CASSQGGTAPLHF.

The V call is TRBV3-1 (or the pseudogene TRBV3-2), the J call TRBJ2-7; TRBD1 matches 7 bases. The germline V gene has CDR1 LGHDT and CDR2 YNNKEL (reference sequence). This CDR3 spans 14 amino acids. V shed 4 bases, J shed 2 bases, and the junction held 5 bases outside the gene matches. The CDR3 nucleotides read TGTGCCAGCAGCCGCCGGGACAGCCCCTACGAGCAGTACTTC. This encodes CASSRRDSPYEQYF.

The J gene is TRBJ2-5, the V gene TRBV7-8; 9 positions agree with TRBD2. Germline V gives CDR1 SGHVS, CDR2 FQNEAQ. Trimming at V came to 4 bases and at J to 1 base, leaving 7 bases not matched to a gene. CDR3 length equals 16 residues. The CDR3 loop reads CASSSWTSVFQETQYF. The CDR3 DNA is TGTGCCAGCAGCTCCTGGACTAGCGTATTCCAAGAGACCCAGTACTTC.

The chain employs TRBV5-1 and TRBJ2-1; tentative D call: TRBD2 (5 bases). The ends were cut back, 0 bases at V and 8 bases at J, with 6 bases in the middle. The CDR3 runs 12 residues. CDR1 and CDR2 from the germline V gene are SGHRS and YFSETQ. CDR3 in DNA: TGCGCCAGCAGCTTGGCCGGGGATGAGCAGTTCTTC. It yields the protein CASSLAGDEQFF.

The chain employs TRBV15 and TRBJ2-1; perhaps TRBD1 as D (6 bases). The CDR3 has 15 amino acids. CDR1 is LNHNV and CDR2 is YYDKDF in the germline V gene (reference sequence). Trimming shortened V by 5 bases and J by 6 bases, and 17 bases separated the two germline ends. The DNA for the CDR3 is TGTGCCACCAGCGGAAGGACAGCCCCGGTCAATGAGCAGTTCTTC. Translation gives CATSGRTAPVNEQFF. Supplemented by reference TRBV15 and TRBJ2-1, the full variable domain reads DAMVIQNPRYQVTQFGKPVTLSCSQTLNHNVMYWYQQKSSQAPKLLFHYYDKDFNNEADTPDNFQSRRPNTSFCFLDIRSPGLGDTAMYLCATSGRTAPVNEQFFGPGTRLTVL.

The V and J genes are TRBV5-6 and TRBJ1-1; TRBD1 is a possible D gene (6 bases). Germline-derived CDR1 and CDR2 are SGHDT and YYEEEE. The CDR3 is made up of 16 amino acids. V lost 5 bases to trimming and J lost 0 bases, with 17 bases between them. The CDR3 sequence: CASRRITGTLNTEAFF. CDR3 sequence (DNA): TGTGCCAGCAGACGCATCACCGGGACATTGAACACTGAAGCTTTCTTT.

V gene TRBV27 combines with J gene TRBJ2-5; tentatively, D is TRBD2 (5 bases). V lost 5 bases and J 1 base, leaving 11 bases between the germline ends. The V gene's germline CDR1 is MNHEY and CDR2 SMNVEV (reference sequence). The CDR3 totals 14 residues. The CDR3 region has the DNA TGTGCCAGCAGTCGGGGTGTCGGCCAAGAGACCCAGTACTTC. It is translated as CASSRGVGQETQYF.

The chain recombines TRBV28 with TRBJ1-1; 8 nucleotides align to TRBD1. V gave up 3 bases and J gave up 4 bases; unmatched junction bases: 10. The CDR3 spans 16 residues. The germline gives CDR1 MDHEN, CDR2 SYDVKM. The CDR3 protein is CASSLNRGGFGTEAFF. CDR3 coding DNA: TGTGCCAGCAGTTTGAACAGGGGGGGATTTGGCACTGAAGCTTTCTTT. The entire variable domain, with the rest obtained from reference TRBV28 and TRBJ1-1, is as follows: DVKVTQSSRYLVKRTGEKVFLECVQDMDHENMFWYRQDPGLGLRLIYFSYDVKMKEKGDIPEGYSVSREKKERFSLILESASTNQTSMYLCASSLNRGGFGTEAFFGQGTRLTVV.

The CDR3 nucleotides read TGCAGTGCTAGAGTGTCTATCCAAGAGTTCTTC. It encodes CSARVSIQEFF. The J gene is TRBJ2-1, the V gene TRBV20-1; D is unresolved. CDR1 and CDR2 (germline): DFQATT, SNEGSKA (reference sequence). The V and J ends lost 1 base and 14 bases respectively, with 12 bases between them. This CDR3 spans 11 amino acids.

V usage is TRBV18 and J usage is TRBJ2-1, with 7 bases that match TRBD2. J lost 5 bases, V lost 3 bases, and 4 bases had no gene match. This CDR3 contains 14 residues. Germline CDR1 reads KGHSH; CDR2 reads LQKENI. This chain's CDR3 is CASSPRTSDNEQFF. DNA of the CDR3: TGTGCCAGCTCACCCCGGACTAGTGACAATGAGCAGTTCTTC.

The chain uses TRBV7-9 and TRBJ2-1; 8 nucleotides match TRBD2. This CDR3 comprises 15 residues. Germline CDR1 SEHNR, CDR2 FQNEAQ (reference sequence). The V gene end was trimmed by 5 bases and the J gene end by 2 bases; junction bases not matched to a gene: 5. The CDR3 reads CASSPLAATYNEQFF. The CDR3 DNA sequence: TGTGCCAGCAGCCCACTAGCGGCCACCTACAATGAGCAGTTCTTC.

J is TRBJ1-1 and V is TRBV5-1; a possible D gene is TRBD1 (5 bases). Germline loops: CDR1 SGHRS, CDR2 YFSETQ. The CDR3 covers 13 residues. V dropped 0 bases and J dropped 5 bases, with 8 bases sitting between them. This chain's CDR3 is CASSLGGFTEAFF. The CDR3 region has the DNA TGCGCCAGCAGCTTGGGGGGCTTTACTGAAGCTTTCTTT.

J is TRBJ2-7 and V is TRBV28, with 8 bases lining up with TRBD2. V was clipped by 2 bases and J by 3 bases; unmatched bases: 6. CDR3 length: 15 residues. Germline CDR1 and CDR2: MDHEN and SYDVKM. The CDR3 DNA reads as TGTGCCAGCAGTTTAATAATGGCGGGAGGCTACGAGCAGTACTTC. The encoded protein is CASSLIMAGGYEQYF.

The rearrangement links TRBV4-1 to TRBJ2-3; D gene unclear. CDR3 length: 13 amino acids. Germline CDR1 reads MGHRA; CDR2 reads YSYEKL. The ends were cut back, 1 base at V and 6 bases at J, with 8 bases in the middle. The CDR3 bases are TGCGCCAGCAGCCAAGTGATCAGGGATACGCAGTATTTT. This sequence encodes CASSQVIRDTQYF.

This chain connects TRBV9 to TRBJ2-7; 9 nucleotides agree with TRBD2. Germline V gene sequence: CDR1 SGDLS, CDR2 YYNGEE. The CDR3 is made up of 13 amino acids. Trimming cost V 0 bases and J 5 bases; bases outside gene matches: 0. The CDR3 here is CASSVGTSDEQYF. For the CDR3, the DNA is TGTGCCAGCAGCGTAGGGACTAGCGACGAGCAGTACTTC.

The chain uses TRBV6-5 and TRBJ2-1; the match to TRBD2 covers 13 bases. CDR3 size: 15 residues. V trimming: 6 bases; J trimming: 6 bases; junction bases outside the gene matches: 5. From germline, CDR1 is MNHEY and CDR2 SVGAGI. In nucleotides, the CDR3 is TGTGCCAGCAGCTCACTAGCGGGAGGGTTCAATGAGCAGTTCTTC. Translated, it gives CASSSLAGGFNEQFF.

The table lists this clone with a count of one. The chain uses TRBV19 and TRBJ1-1, with D maybe TRBD1 (5 bases). This CDR3 has 12 residues. The germline gives CDR1 LNHDA, CDR2 SQIVND (reference sequence). V was pared by 5 bases and J by 7 bases, with 11 bases between. This CDR3 is CASSLGGVEAFF. The CDR3 DNA sequence: TGTGCCAGTAGTTTGGGAGGGGTTGAAGCTTTCTTT.

CDR3 nucleotide sequence: TGCGCCAGCAGCCAAGGCGGGAGAGGAGGAGAGACCCAGTACTTC. This sequence encodes CASSQGGRGGETQYF. The chain couples TRBV5-1 to TRBJ2-5; 7 bases map to TRBD2. With V trimmed by 4 bases and J by 4 bases, 10 bases remained unmatched. The CDR3 consists of 15 residues. Germline CDR1 SGHRS, CDR2 YFSETQ.

CDR3 sequence: CASSPPFSQGHNEQFF. The CDR3 DNA follows: TGTGCCAGCTCACCACCCTTTTCACAGGGACACAATGAGCAGTTCTTC. This sequence joins TRBV18 and TRBJ2-1, with D possibly being TRBD1 (6 bases). V gave up 0 bases and J gave up 5 bases, with 14 bases separating them. The CDR3 consists of 16 residues. The V gene's germline CDR1 is KGHSH and CDR2 LQKENI.

This clone was seen once. This rearrangement joins TRBV28 to TRBJ1-4, with D possibly matching TRBD1 (5 bases). The CDR3 has 14 amino acids. Deletions cut 8 bases from V and 3 bases from J, with 13 bases between. Germline V CDR1 and CDR2: MDHEN, SYDVKM. CDR3 residues: CASSTGGANEKLFF. Written as DNA, the CDR3 is TGTGCCAGCTCAACGGGGGGGGCTAATGAAAAACTGTTTTTT.

The chain carries TRBV6-1 and TRBJ2-5; 7 nucleotides align to TRBD1. J gave up 1 base and V 3 bases, and 2 bases lay outside the gene matches. Germline V lookup: CDR1 MNHNS, CDR2 SASEGT. The CDR3 consists of 14 residues. The CDR3 spells CASSDRDSQETQYF. CDR3 sequence (DNA): TGTGCCAGCAGTGATAGGGACAGCCAAGAGACCCAGTACTTC.

This clone is categorized as medium-sized (0.01 to 0.1%). The V call is TRBV7-9, the J call TRBJ2-7, with no clear D. Trimming cost V 3 bases and J 4 bases, with 13 bases left between them. In germline, CDR1 is SEHNR, CDR2 FQNEAQ (reference sequence). The CDR3 runs 14 residues. DNA of the CDR3: TGTGCCAGCAGCTTGAGCAGCGCCGCGTACGAGCAGTACTTC. It translates to CASSLSSAAYEQYF.

This clone was recorded once. The chain recombines TRBV29-1 with TRBJ1-4, with 8 bases matching TRBD1. Germline CDR1 SQVTM, CDR2 ANQGSEA. This CDR3 has 12 amino acids. With 7 bases clipped from V and 8 bases from J, the junction kept 6 bases outside the gene matches. CDR3 protein: CSAGQGREKLFF. The CDR3 coding sequence is TGCAGCGCCGGACAGGGCCGGGAAAAACTGTTTTTT.

CDR3 loop: CASSVLDDEQFF. The CDR3 region has the DNA TGTGCCAGCAGTGTACTAGACGATGAGCAGTTCTTC. J is TRBJ2-1 and V is TRBV12-3 or TRBV12-4; possibly TRBD2 for D (5 bases). Trimming shortened V by 5 bases and J by 8 bases, and 10 bases separated the two germline ends. The CDR3 has 12 amino acids.

The chain has TRBV3-1 (or the pseudogene TRBV3-2) and TRBJ1-4, with 10 bases fitting TRBD1. The CDR3 is made up of 16 amino acids. CDR1 is LGHDT, CDR2 YNNKEL, per germline (reference sequence). The J segment lost 4 bases and the V segment lost 1 base, leaving 3 bases of the junction unmatched. The CDR3 sequence: CASSQGGQGNNEKLFF. Here the CDR3 DNA reads TGTGCCAGCAGCCAAGGGGGACAGGGGAATAATGAAAAACTGTTTTTT.

This chain connects TRBV2 to TRBJ2-7; 8 nucleotides align to TRBD2. V lost 5 bases, J lost 7 bases, and 10 bases stayed unmatched. Germline CDR1 and CDR2: SNHLY and FYNNEI. This CDR3 region has 14 residues. The CDR3 bases are TGTGCCAGCAGTAAAGTAGCGGGATTTGATGAGCAGTACTTC. It encodes CASSKVAGFDEQYF. The whole variable domain, filled in from reference TRBV2 and TRBJ2-7, reads EPEVTQTPSHQVTQMGQEVILRCVPISNHLYFYWYRQILGQKVEFLVSFYNNEISEKSEIFDDQFSVERPDGSNFTLKIRSTKLEDSAMYFCASSKVAGFDEQYFGPGTRLTVT.

The chain employs TRBV10-1 and TRBJ2-4, with 8 positions matching TRBD1. Germline V gives CDR1 WNHNN, CDR2 SYGVQD (reference sequence). This CDR3 spans 12 amino acids. Unmatched junction bases numbered 6, after V lost 8 bases and J lost 9 bases. CDR3 coding DNA: TGCGCCAGCTCCGGACAGGGTGGCATTCAGTACTTC. Protein product: CASSGQGGIQYF.